These 29 T cell receptor beta chains share one sample of origin, sequenced in a study of cytomegalovirus exposure and HLA in healthy donors. With 60 Vbeta and 13 Jbeta primers, the PCR was carried out. Sequencing was performed with immunoSEQ multiplex PCR; in TCRdb, only in-frame clones are kept and a portion is missing. The sample gives 230,000 or so clones, about nine tenths of which show up once; 1.7% is in the top ten. The sequenced sample consisted of PBMCs. Receptors were obtained from a girl aged 2 to 9 in good health and CMV-seronegative.

Only one count was recorded for this clone. The chain recombines TRBV10-3 with TRBJ2-6; TRBD1 aligns across 9 bases. Per the germline V gene, CDR1 is ENHRY and CDR2 is SYGVKD. Trimming removed 3 bases from V and 0 bases from J; junction bases left unmatched: 9. CDR3 size: 19 residues. In DNA form, the CDR3 reads TGTGCCATCAGTGAACCCCGGGGACAGGGAGTCTCTGGGGCCAACGTCCTGACTTTC. It is translated as CAISEPRGQGVSGANVLTF.

The V gene is TRBV7-9, the J gene TRBJ1-2; TRBD1 is a possible D gene (5 bases). Between the trimmed V and J ends, which lost 5 bases and 3 bases, there was a span of 13 bases. In germline, CDR1 is SEHNR, CDR2 FQNEAQ (reference sequence). This CDR3 is built from 14 residues. The CDR3 DNA follows: TGTGCCAGCAGCCCCAGCCAGGGTCACTATGGCTACACCTTC. Translating gives CASSPSQGHYGYTF.

The genes are TRBV27 and TRBJ2-1; no clear D gene. The CDR3 covers 11 residues. Per germline, CDR1 MNHEY and CDR2 SMNVEV (reference sequence). V shed 9 bases and J shed 4 bases, with 7 bases lying between them. In nucleotides, the CDR3 is TGTGCCAGTTCAGATTACAATGAGCAGTTCTTC. It encodes CASSDYNEQFF.

The chain has TRBV5-1 and TRBJ1-6; no clear D. Germline V lookup: CDR1 SGHRS, CDR2 YFSETQ. V gave up 1 base and J gave up 7 bases, with 9 bases separating them. The length of the CDR3 is 14 residues. CDR3 sequence: CASSLTDQNSPLHF. For the CDR3, the DNA is TGCGCCAGCAGCTTGACAGACCAAAATTCACCCCTCCACTTT. The full variable domain, in which reference TRBV5-1 and TRBJ1-6 provide the parts outside the CDR3, is KAGVTQTPRYLIKTRGQQVTLSCSPISGHRSVSWYQQTPGQGLQFLFEYFSETQRNKGNFPGRFSGRQFSNSRSEMNVSTLELGDSALYLCASSLTDQNSPLHFGNGTRLTVT.

This clone was observed once. The V call is TRBV6-1, the J call TRBJ2-7, with 8 bases that match TRBD1. CDR3 length: 13 residues. V trimming: 5 bases; J trimming: 3 bases; junction bases outside the gene matches: 3. Per germline, CDR1 MNHNS and CDR2 SASEGT. The CDR3 loop reads CASSLGQGYEQYF. The DNA of the CDR3 is TGTGCCAGCAGTCTAGGACAGGGCTACGAGCAGTACTTC.

The V gene is TRBV27, the J gene TRBJ2-1; possibly TRBD1 for D (6 bases). The CDR3 has 15 residues. The V end was cut by 5 bases, the J end by 2 bases, with 13 bases between. The germline CDR1 and CDR2 sequences are MNHEY and SMNVEV (reference sequence). The CDR3 bases are TGTGCCAGCAGTACCCCTCGGACAGCCTACAATGAGCAGTTCTTC. It translates to CASSTPRTAYNEQFF.

The gene calls are TRBV9 and TRBJ2-7; D is unresolved. CDR1 is SGDLS and CDR2 is YYNGEE in the germline V gene. V dropped 4 bases and J dropped 5 bases, with 13 bases sitting between them. The CDR3 runs 13 residues. CDR3 coding DNA: TGTGCCAGCAGCCTCCGTCGCGGAGACGAGCAGTACTTC. It codes for CASSLRRGDEQYF.

The chain has TRBV27 and TRBJ2-7; tentative D call: TRBD2 (6 bases). V was shortened by 4 bases and J by 3 bases, with 22 bases between the two germline ends. CDR1 is MNHEY and CDR2 is SMNVEV in the germline V gene (reference sequence). The CDR3 runs 17 residues. The CDR3 DNA reads TGTGCCAGCAGTTCGTACGCCCTGGCTGGGGGGTACTACGAGCAGTACTTC. Its translation is CASSSYALAGGYYEQYF.

The rearrangement joins TRBV11-2 to TRBJ2-7; 7 bases are shared with TRBD2. This CDR3 has 14 amino acids. Germline V lookup: CDR1 SGHAT, CDR2 FQNNGV. The junction had 7 bases not matched to a gene; V was cut back by 2 bases and J by 6 bases. The CDR3, as DNA: TGTGCCAGCAGCTTATTAGGGGAGGGCCCCGAGCAGTACTTC. Translated: CASSLLGEGPEQYF.

V gene TRBV4-2 combines with J gene TRBJ2-1, with TRBD2 as a possible D gene (5 bases). The CDR3 spans 16 residues. Germline V CDR1 and CDR2: LGHNA, YNFKEQ. Trimming removed 5 bases from V and 6 bases from J, with 20 bases in between. The DNA of the CDR3 is TGTGCCAGCAGCGGCCCTGGGAGCGGTGCCCTCAATGAGCAGTTCTTC. Residues: CASSGPGSGALNEQFF.

The chain carries TRBV11-2 and TRBJ2-1, with 15 bases lining up with TRBD2. The CDR3 extends over 19 amino acids. V lost 4 bases to trimming and J lost 0 bases; unmatched junction nucleotides: 7. The V gene's germline CDR1 is SGHAT and CDR2 FQNNGV. The CDR3 DNA follows: TGTGCCAGCAGCTCCCGGACTAGCGGGGGGGTAAGCTCCTACAATGAGCAGTTCTTC. This encodes CASSSRTSGGVSSYNEQFF.

The chain couples TRBV27 to TRBJ1-1; D remains ambiguous. CDR1 is MNHEY, CDR2 SMNVEV, per germline (reference sequence). The V end lost 0 bases, the J end lost 14 bases, and 16 bases lay between the germline ends. CDR3 length equals 13 residues. CDR3 sequence reads: CASSLSPPGRLFF. For the CDR3, the DNA is TGTGCCAGCAGTTTATCCCCCCCGGGCCGACTATTCTTT.

The chain is built from TRBV30 and TRBJ2-7; D unclear. V dropped 2 bases and J dropped 2 bases, with 13 bases sitting between them. The CDR3 is 14 amino acids. The germline V gene encodes CDR1 GTSNPN and CDR2 SVGIG (reference sequence). The CDR3 DNA sequence: TGTGCCTGGAGTAGTCCCGCAGCGCCCTACGAGCAGTACTTC. Its protein is CAWSSPAAPYEQYF. Using reference TRBV30 and TRBJ2-7 for the parts outside the CDR3, the full variable domain is SQTIHQWPATLVQPVGSPLSLECTVEGTSNPNLYWYRQAAGRGLQLLFYSVGIGQISSEVPQNLSASRPQDRQFILSSKKLLLSDSGFYLCAWSSPAAPYEQYFGPGTRLTVT.

This chain connects TRBV9 to TRBJ2-1; no clear D gene. The CDR3 spans 16 residues. V was shortened by 2 bases and J by 7 bases, with 19 bases between the two germline ends. In germline, CDR1 is SGDLS, CDR2 YYNGEE. For the CDR3, the DNA is TGTGCCAGCAGCGTCCGGTTGGGTCCCCAGGTAAATGAGCAGTTCTTC. Translating it yields CASSVRLGPQVNEQFF.

CDR3 loop: CASSPSGGDEQYF. The CDR3 DNA sequence: TGTGCCAGTAGCCCTAGCGGGGGTGACGAGCAGTACTTC. The chain recombines TRBV19 with TRBJ2-7, with 10 bases that match TRBD2. The CDR3 spans 13 residues. The V gene's germline CDR1 is LNHDA and CDR2 SQIVND (reference sequence). Trimming took 6 bases from V and 5 from J; bases not matched to a gene: 4.

The chain links TRBV19 to TRBJ2-1, with 8 bases fitting TRBD2. This CDR3 is built from 16 residues. V lost 3 bases to trimming and J lost 0 bases; unmatched junction nucleotides: 4. The germline V gene has CDR1 LNHDA and CDR2 SQIVND (reference sequence). The CDR3 region has the DNA TGTGCCAGTAGTATTAAGCGGGAGTTCTCCTACAATGAGCAGTTCTTC. Translating gives CASSIKREFSYNEQFF.

The J gene is TRBJ2-4, the V gene TRBV7-2; 11 nucleotides align to TRBD1. The CDR3 totals 17 residues. The V gene's germline CDR1 is SGHTA and CDR2 FQGNSA. Trimming at V came to 3 bases and at J to 4 bases, leaving 8 bases not matched to a gene. CDR3 sequence: CASSFRGGTGGKNIQYF. The CDR3 region has the DNA TGTGCCAGCAGCTTCAGGGGGGGGACAGGGGGAAAAAACATTCAGTACTTC.

The rearrangement links TRBV28 to TRBJ1-2; no clear D gene. This CDR3 comprises 12 residues. V was clipped by 3 bases and J by 5 bases, with 7 bases between them. Germline V gives CDR1 MDHEN, CDR2 SYDVKM. This CDR3 reads CASSFRGYGYTF. The DNA for the CDR3 is TGTGCCAGCAGTTTTAGAGGTTATGGCTACACCTTC.

This sequence joins TRBV4-2 and TRBJ2-7; 9 bases are a match to TRBD1. J gave up 3 bases and V 2 bases, and 5 bases lay outside the gene matches. Looked up from germline, CDR1 is LGHNA and CDR2 is YNFKEQ. The CDR3 totals 15 residues. The CDR3 DNA sequence: TGTGCCAGCAGCCAACTCCGACAGGGGGTCTACGAGCAGTACTTC. This gives the protein CASSQLRQGVYEQYF.

The chain has TRBV30 and TRBJ2-7, with TRBD2 identical over 8 bases. The V gene's germline CDR1 is GTSNPN and CDR2 SVGIG (reference sequence). Trimming removed 2 bases from V and 1 base from J; junction bases left unmatched: 4. The CDR3 runs 14 residues. CDR3 loop: CAWSKASGSYEQYF. The CDR3 DNA follows: TGTGCCTGGAGTAAGGCTAGCGGGTCCTACGAGCAGTACTTC.

This chain joins TRBV29-1 and TRBJ1-2, with D hard to call. Trimming took off 0 bases at V and 4 bases at J, with 15 bases between the two ends. The CDR3 sequence is 15 residues long. Germline V gene data show CDR1 as SQVTM and CDR2 as ANQGSEA. The CDR3 DNA sequence: TGCAGCGTTGAAGAGGCGTATGGGCGGGTCTATGGCTACACCTTC. The encoded protein is CSVEEAYGRVYGYTF.

J is TRBJ2-1 and V is TRBV30; D is unclear. The V and J ends lost 0 bases and 0 bases respectively, with 9 bases between them. Germline V lookup: CDR1 GTSNPN, CDR2 SVGIG (reference sequence). This CDR3 has 15 amino acids. CDR3 nucleotides: TGTGCCTGGAGTGTAGCTTGGTACTCCTACAATGAGCAGTTCTTC. Translation gives CAWSVAWYSYNEQFF.

The sample holds one count of this clone. This chain links TRBV27 with TRBJ2-5, with 7 bases matching TRBD2. This CDR3 is built from 14 residues. Germline V gene data show CDR1 as MNHEY and CDR2 as SMNVEV (reference sequence). The ends lost 7 bases at V and 4 bases at J; junction bases unmatched: 9. CDR3 DNA: TGTGCCAGCAATCGGGCGGGGGTCGTAGAGACCCAGTACTTC. It encodes CASNRAGVVETQYF.

This chain joins TRBV6-6 and TRBJ1-6; 9 bases fit TRBD1. The V segment lost 6 bases and the J segment 7 bases; nucleotides outside the gene matches: 4. This CDR3 spans 14 amino acids. CDR1 and CDR2 (germline): MNHNY, SVGAGI (reference sequence). The CDR3 nucleotides read TGTGCCAGCAGAACTGGGACAGGGAATTCACCCCTCCACTTT. Protein sequence: CASRTGTGNSPLHF.

The chain combines TRBV19 with TRBJ1-2, with D possibly matching TRBD1 (6 bases). The CDR3 runs 13 residues. The germline CDR1 and CDR2 sequences are LNHDA and SQIVND (reference sequence). Trimming left V 6 bases short and J 0 bases short, with 8 bases between. This CDR3 is CASSRQANYGYTF. The CDR3 DNA sequence: TGTGCCAGTAGCAGACAGGCTAACTATGGCTACACCTTC.

The chain links TRBV5-1 to TRBJ2-5, with D possibly matching TRBD1 (5 bases). Trimming stripped 2 bases from V and 5 bases from J, with 16 bases between. Germline CDR1 SGHRS, CDR2 YFSETQ. This CDR3 contains 15 residues. The CDR3 nucleotides read TGCGCCAGCAGCTTAGGGGCAGGGCCAGGGGAGACCCAGTACTTC. Amino acid sequence: CASSLGAGPGETQYF.

V usage is TRBV7-8 and J usage is TRBJ1-1; D might be TRBD1 (5 bases). In germline, CDR1 is SGHVS, CDR2 FQNEAQ. Trimming took off 1 base at V and 6 bases at J, with 21 bases between the two ends. The length of the CDR3 is 17 residues. The CDR3 is CASSLGGEVGFLAEAFF. For the CDR3, the DNA is TGTGCCAGCAGCTTAGGGGGGGAGGTTGGGTTTTTGGCTGAAGCTTTCTTT.

This sequence joins TRBV29-1 and TRBJ2-1; TRBD1 is a possible D gene (6 bases). V was clipped by 6 bases and J by 0 bases, with 12 bases between them. The CDR3 spans 14 residues. Germline CDR1 and CDR2: SQVTM and ANQGSEA. The chain's CDR3 is CSVTGQNSYNEQFF. CDR3 bases: TGCAGCGTCACGGGACAAAACTCCTACAATGAGCAGTTCTTC.

The J gene is TRBJ2-1, the V gene TRBV18; 12 nucleotides line up with TRBD2. Germline trimming cut 0 bases from V and 9 bases from J; bases unmatched to any gene: 6. Germline V gene sequence: CDR1 KGHSH, CDR2 LQKENI. The CDR3 runs to 16 residues. The CDR3 coding sequence is TGTGCCAGCTCACCACCTAAACTAGCGGGAGGATCTGAGCAGTTCTTC. It encodes CASSPPKLAGGSEQFF. The complete variable domain, with remaining parts taken from reference TRBV18 and TRBJ2-1, reads NAGVMQNPRHLVRRRGQEARLRCSPMKGHSHVYWYRQLPEEGLKFMVYLQKENIIDESGMPKERFSAEFPKEGPSILRIQQVVRGDSAAYFCASSPPKLAGGSEQFFGPGTRLTVL.